This TCR beta chain appears in the sequencing data of a study of shared clonotypes between healthy human individuals. Those who donated, Caucasian adults without exception, all lived in Nashville, Tennessee. Execution of the assay was at deep level. Sequencing used immunoSEQ multiplex PCR; TCRdb keeps in-frame clones, though not all of them. The table shows some 580,000 clones, with around 97% occurring only once. About this clone itself: Other DNA sequences in the same sample also yield this CDR3.

Trimming took 0 bases from V and 4 from J, leaving 11 bases between them. Germline CDR1 SGDLS, CDR2 YYNGEE. The CDR3 runs to 15 residues. Sequencing input: naive CD4+ T cells sorted from blood. Indicated subset: CD45RA+ positively selected. The J gene is TRBJ1-3, the V gene TRBV9; D ambiguous. This TCR derives from a woman under 40 in good health. In DNA form, the CDR3 reads TGTGCCAGCAGCGTAGCGGGGTTGAGCGGAAACACCATATATTTT. The encoded protein is CASSVAGLSGNTIYF.